The rows below give T cell receptor beta chains drawn from one sample of a study of OX40 agonist ivuxolimab in advanced cancers. Some clones are missing from TCRdb's copy, which holds only in-frame ones; the method was immunoSEQ multiplex PCR. The table lists tens of thousands of clones, just over 90% of them singletons, with about 0.45% in the top ten. The sequences come from CD4+ or CD8+ T cells sorted from blood, collected in a trial of the OX40 agonist ivuxolimab. Every receptor here comes from an adult with an advanced solid tumor such as melanoma, head and neck, liver or kidney cancer. Each CDR3 is given with its conserved first and last residue. A D gene is named only where the DNA matches it firmly. Size is omitted from some rows. Given values are once, few, many or a class for expanded clones.

D gene: NA
V gene: TRBV9
J gene: TRBJ2-7
clone size: NA
CDR3 DNA: TGTGCCAGCAGCGGCCACGGAGAGTCGGAGGACGAGCAGTACTTC
CDR3 protein: CASSGHGESEDEQYF

D gene: NA
V gene: TRBV6-5
J gene: TRBJ1-1
clone size: NA
CDR3 DNA: TGTGCCAGCAAACGGACAGTACAAACTGAAGCTTTCTTT
CDR3 protein: CASKRTVQTEAFF

D gene: TRBD1
V gene: TRBV5-4
J gene: TRBJ2-7
clone size: NA
CDR3 DNA: TGTGCCAGCAGTCGACAGGGTGGGTCCTACGAGCAGTACTTC
CDR3 protein: CASSRQGGSYEQYF

D gene: NA
V gene: TRBV2
J gene: TRBJ1-2
clone size: NA
CDR3 DNA: TGTGCCAGGAGAACAGGGTTCGATGGCTACACCTTC
CDR3 protein: CARRTGFDGYTF

D gene: TRBD2
V gene: TRBV7-4
J gene: TRBJ2-4
clone size: NA
CDR3 DNA: TGTGCCAGCAGCCAACGGGAGGGAGTAAACATTCAGTACTTC
CDR3 protein: CASSQREGVNIQYF

D gene: TRBD1
V gene: TRBV7-2
J gene: TRBJ1-2
clone size: NA
CDR3 DNA: TGTGCCAGCAGCGTAGGGACAGCTTCTAACTATGGCTACACCTTC
CDR3 protein: CASSVGTASNYGYTF

D gene: NA
V gene: TRBV28
J gene: TRBJ2-5
clone size: NA
CDR3 DNA: TGTGCCAGCAGTCCCGCCCCCGACAGATCAGAGACCCAGTACTTC
CDR3 protein: CASSPAPDRSETQYF

D gene: TRBD2
V gene: TRBV7-2
J gene: TRBJ2-3
clone size: NA
CDR3 DNA: TGTGCCAGCAGCACACGACTAGCGGGGATAGGGTCGGCAGATACGCAGTATTTT
CDR3 protein: CASSTRLAGIGSADTQYF

D gene: NA
V gene: TRBV2
J gene: TRBJ2-3
clone size: NA
CDR3 DNA: TGTGCCAGCAGGCCGGGGAGAGATACGCAGTATTTT
CDR3 protein: CASRPGRDTQYF

D gene: TRBD1
V gene: TRBV9
J gene: TRBJ2-7
clone size: NA
CDR3 DNA: TGTGCCAGCAGCAACCAGGGGGCGGGCGAGCAGTACTTC
CDR3 protein: CASSNQGAGEQYF

D gene: NA
V gene: TRBV11-3
J gene: TRBJ1-1
clone size: NA
CDR3 DNA: TGTGCCAGCAGCTTATCGGTCGGAGGAGCTTTCTTT
CDR3 protein: CASSLSVGGAFF

D gene: TRBD1
V gene: TRBV4-2
J gene: TRBJ1-2
clone size: NA
CDR3 DNA: TGTGCCAGCAGCCCCCCGGGACAGGGCACCTTCTATGGCTACACCTTC
CDR3 protein: CASSPPGQGTFYGYTF

D gene: NA
V gene: TRBV7-6
J gene: TRBJ2-7
clone size: NA
CDR3 DNA: TGTGCCAGCAGTCGAGCCCAGGGATACAACTACGAGCAGTACTTC
CDR3 protein: CASSRAQGYNYEQYF

D gene: TRBD2
V gene: TRBV4-3
J gene: TRBJ2-5
clone size: NA
CDR3 DNA: TGCGCCAGCAGCCAAGAGCCTAGCGGGGGAGTAAAGACCCAGTACTTC
CDR3 protein: CASSQEPSGGVKTQYF

D gene: TRBD1
V gene: TRBV18
J gene: TRBJ1-1
clone size: NA
CDR3 DNA: TGTGCCAGCTCACAGACAGGGGGCATCGCTGAAGCTTTCTTT
CDR3 protein: CASSQTGGIAEAFF

D gene: TRBD2
V gene: TRBV7-6
J gene: TRBJ2-7
clone size: NA
CDR3 DNA: TGTGCCAGCAGCCGCGGACTAGCGGGGGGCGGCCACGAGCAGTACTTC
CDR3 protein: CASSRGLAGGGHEQYF

D gene: NA
V gene: TRBV10-3
J gene: TRBJ2-5
clone size: NA
CDR3 DNA: TGTGCCATCAGCTTCCAAGAGACCCAGTACTTC
CDR3 protein: CAISFQETQYF

D gene: TRBD1
V gene: TRBV19
J gene: TRBJ1-2
clone size: NA
CDR3 DNA: TGTGCCAGTAGTATAGCCGGGACAGGGGGCCGGGGCTACACCTTC
CDR3 protein: CASSIAGTGGRGYTF

D gene: TRBD1
V gene: TRBV5-5
J gene: TRBJ1-2
clone size: NA
CDR3 DNA: TGTGCCAGCAGCTTGGCCCCACAGGGGGTAAGAGGCTACACCTTC
CDR3 protein: CASSLAPQGVRGYTF

D gene: NA
V gene: TRBV15
J gene: TRBJ1-1
clone size: NA
CDR3 DNA: TGTGCCACTCGACAGGACCTGAACACTGAAGCTTTCTTT
CDR3 protein: CATRQDLNTEAFF

D gene: NA
V gene: TRBV27
J gene: TRBJ2-3
clone size: NA
CDR3 DNA: TGTGCCAGCAGTTTTGAGGGTACGCAGTATTTT
CDR3 protein: CASSFEGTQYF

D gene: NA
V gene: TRBV6-6
J gene: TRBJ2-7
clone size: NA
CDR3 DNA: TGTGCCAGCAGTACCTCCCGACGGAGAACCTACGAGCAGTACTTC
CDR3 protein: CASSTSRRRTYEQYF

D gene: TRBD2
V gene: TRBV7-9
J gene: TRBJ2-3
clone size: NA
CDR3 DNA: TGTGCCAGCAGCTACAACCTAGCGGGAGGACCCGATACGCAGTATTTT
CDR3 protein: CASSYNLAGGPDTQYF

D gene: TRBD2
V gene: TRBV10-3
J gene: TRBJ2-2
clone size: NA
CDR3 DNA: TGTGCCATCAGTGAGATCGGAGCGGGGGAAACCGGGGAGCTGTTTTTT
CDR3 protein: CAISEIGAGETGELFF

D gene: NA
V gene: TRBV28
J gene: TRBJ2-1
clone size: NA
CDR3 DNA: TGTGCCAGCAGTTTAACGTCCACGCCTCTCAATGAGCAGTTCTTC
CDR3 protein: CASSLTSTPLNEQFF

D gene: NA
V gene: TRBV7-2
J gene: TRBJ1-4
clone size: NA
CDR3 DNA: TGTGCCAGCAGCCGACAGGCGCGCGAAAAACTGTTTTTT
CDR3 protein: CASSRQAREKLFF

D gene: NA
V gene: TRBV11-2
J gene: TRBJ1-1
clone size: once
CDR3 DNA: TGTGCCAGCAGCTCCCAGGAGGACACTGAAGCTTTCTTT
CDR3 protein: CASSSQEDTEAFF

D gene: NA
V gene: TRBV25-1
J gene: TRBJ1-2
clone size: NA
CDR3 DNA: TGTGCCAGCAGTGAACGGCAGGGAGGTGGCTACACCTTC
CDR3 protein: CASSERQGGGYTF

D gene: NA
V gene: TRBV6-5
J gene: TRBJ1-5
clone size: NA
CDR3 DNA: TGTGCCACAGGACAGAGTTATAGCAATCAGCCCCAGCATTTT
CDR3 protein: CATGQSYSNQPQHF

D gene: NA
V gene: TRBV6-1
J gene: TRBJ2-3
clone size: NA
CDR3 DNA: TGTGCCAGCAGTCGGGACCCACAACGCACAGATACGCAGTATTTT
CDR3 protein: CASSRDPQRTDTQYF

D gene: NA
V gene: TRBV6-6
J gene: TRBJ2-2
clone size: NA
CDR3 DNA: TGTGCCAGCGGATGGACCCCCGGCACCGGGGAGCTGTTTTTT
CDR3 protein: CASGWTPGTGELFF

D gene: NA
V gene: TRBV5-4
J gene: TRBJ2-2
clone size: NA
CDR3 DNA: TGTGCCAGCAGCTCGAGATTCACCGGGGAGCTGTTTTTT
CDR3 protein: CASSSRFTGELFF

D gene: NA
V gene: TRBV7-6
J gene: TRBJ1-1
clone size: NA
CDR3 DNA: TGTGCCAGCAGCTTCGGACCAGAGAACACTGAAGCTTTCTTT
CDR3 protein: CASSFGPENTEAFF

D gene: NA
V gene: TRBV19
J gene: TRBJ2-1
clone size: NA
CDR3 DNA: TGTGCCAGTAGTTTACAGCCGGGACCCTACAATGAGCAGTTCTTC
CDR3 protein: CASSLQPGPYNEQFF

D gene: NA
V gene: TRBV7-9
J gene: TRBJ1-4
clone size: NA
CDR3 DNA: TGTGCCAGCAGCTTAGGGTCGGTTAATGAAAAACTGTTTTTT
CDR3 protein: CASSLGSVNEKLFF

D gene: NA
V gene: TRBV21-1
J gene: TRBJ2-7
clone size: NA
CDR3 DNA: TGTGCCAGCAGGGGCACCTCCTCCTACGAGCAGTACTTC
CDR3 protein: CASRGTSSYEQYF

D gene: TRBD1
V gene: TRBV5-1
J gene: TRBJ1-5
clone size: NA
CDR3 DNA: TGCGCCAGCAGCCCGACAGGGGACGATCAGCCCCAGCATTTT
CDR3 protein: CASSPTGDDQPQHF

D gene: TRBD1
V gene: TRBV19
J gene: TRBJ1-2
clone size: NA
CDR3 DNA: TGTGCCAGTAGTGGACAGGGGGCTAACTATGGCTACACCTTC
CDR3 protein: CASSGQGANYGYTF

D gene: NA
V gene: TRBV7-2
J gene: TRBJ2-3
clone size: NA
CDR3 DNA: TGTGCCAGCAGCGGCTACAGGGAAGATACGCAGTATTTT
CDR3 protein: CASSGYREDTQYF

D gene: NA
V gene: TRBV4-2
J gene: TRBJ2-3
clone size: once
CDR3 DNA: TGTGCCAGCAGCCAAGATTATGAGCGGGCCTTTAGCACAGATACGCAGTATTTT
CDR3 protein: CASSQDYERAFSTDTQYF

D gene: NA
V gene: TRBV9
J gene: TRBJ2-7
clone size: NA
CDR3 DNA: TGTGCCAGCAGCCCCAGAGGCGGGGCCTTATACGAGCAGTACTTC
CDR3 protein: CASSPRGGALYEQYF

D gene: NA
V gene: TRBV9
J gene: TRBJ2-7
clone size: once
CDR3 DNA: TGTGCCAGCAGCATACGGGGGGACAACTACGAGCAGTACTTC
CDR3 protein: CASSIRGDNYEQYF

D gene: NA
V gene: TRBV5-1
J gene: TRBJ1-2
clone size: NA
CDR3 DNA: TGCGCCAGCAGCTTGGTCGGGGGATCTAACTATGGCTACACCTTC
CDR3 protein: CASSLVGGSNYGYTF

D gene: NA
V gene: TRBV4-3
J gene: TRBJ1-1
clone size: NA
CDR3 DNA: TGCGCCAGCAGCCAAGAGACTTTCTTT
CDR3 protein: CASSQETFF

D gene: NA
V gene: TRBV5-1
J gene: TRBJ2-1
clone size: NA
CDR3 DNA: TGCGCCAGCAGCTTGGCCGTAGGGCGAAATGAGCAGTTCTTC
CDR3 protein: CASSLAVGRNEQFF

D gene: NA
V gene: TRBV11-2
J gene: TRBJ2-3
clone size: NA
CDR3 DNA: TGTGCCAGCAGCACTTTCCTTACAGTGGGAAGCACAGATACGCAGTATTTT
CDR3 protein: CASSTFLTVGSTDTQYF

D gene: TRBD1
V gene: TRBV5-8
J gene: TRBJ2-2
clone size: NA
CDR3 DNA: TGTGCCGGCAGCTTCAATCCGGGACAGGGGACCGGGGAGCTGTTTTTT
CDR3 protein: CAGSFNPGQGTGELFF

D gene: NA
V gene: TRBV7-2
J gene: TRBJ1-5
clone size: NA
CDR3 DNA: TGTGCCAGCAGCTTAGAGACAGGCCTTAATCAGCCCCAGCATTTT
CDR3 protein: CASSLETGLNQPQHF

D gene: NA
V gene: TRBV28
J gene: TRBJ2-7
clone size: NA
CDR3 DNA: TGTGCCAGCAGTCACGGAGGGAGTCTCTCCTACGAGCAGTACTTC
CDR3 protein: CASSHGGSLSYEQYF